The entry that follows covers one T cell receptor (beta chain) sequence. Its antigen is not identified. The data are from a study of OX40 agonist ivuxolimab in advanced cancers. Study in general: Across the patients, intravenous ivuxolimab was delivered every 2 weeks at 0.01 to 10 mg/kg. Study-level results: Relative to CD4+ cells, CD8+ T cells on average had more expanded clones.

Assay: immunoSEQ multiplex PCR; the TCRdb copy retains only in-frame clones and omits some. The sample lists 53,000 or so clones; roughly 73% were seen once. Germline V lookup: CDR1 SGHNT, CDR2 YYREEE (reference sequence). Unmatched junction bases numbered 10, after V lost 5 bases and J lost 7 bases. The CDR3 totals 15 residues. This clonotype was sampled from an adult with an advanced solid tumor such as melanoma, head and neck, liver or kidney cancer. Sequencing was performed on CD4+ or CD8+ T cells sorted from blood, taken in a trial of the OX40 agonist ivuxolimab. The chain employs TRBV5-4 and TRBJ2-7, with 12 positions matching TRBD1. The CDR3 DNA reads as TGTGCCAGCAGGAGGGGGACAGGGGGCGCGGGGGAGCAGTACTTC. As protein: CASRRGTGGAGEQYF.